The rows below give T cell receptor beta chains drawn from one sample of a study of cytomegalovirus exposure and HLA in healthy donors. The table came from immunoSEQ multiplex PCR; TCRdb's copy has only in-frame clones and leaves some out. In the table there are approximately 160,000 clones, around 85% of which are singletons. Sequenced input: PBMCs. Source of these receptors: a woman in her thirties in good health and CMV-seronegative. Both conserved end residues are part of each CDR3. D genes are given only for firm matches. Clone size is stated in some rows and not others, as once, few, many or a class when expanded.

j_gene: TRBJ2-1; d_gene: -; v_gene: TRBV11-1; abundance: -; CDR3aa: CASSLASFDEQFF; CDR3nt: TGTGCCAGCAGCTTAGCTTCGTTTGATGAGCAGTTCTTC
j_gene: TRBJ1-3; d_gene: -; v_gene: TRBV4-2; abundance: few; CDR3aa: CASSQRPPAGNTIYF; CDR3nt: TGTGCCAGCAGCCAACGACCACCTGCTGGAAACACCATATATTTT
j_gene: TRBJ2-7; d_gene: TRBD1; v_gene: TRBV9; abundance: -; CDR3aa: CASSANLQGGEQYF; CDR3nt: TGTGCCAGCAGCGCAAACCTACAGGGGGGCGAGCAGTACTTC
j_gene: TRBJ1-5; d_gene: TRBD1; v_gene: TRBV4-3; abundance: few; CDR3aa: CASSQDRGGLNQPQHF; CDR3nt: TGCGCCAGCAGCCAAGATCGAGGGGGCCTCAATCAGCCCCAGCATTTT
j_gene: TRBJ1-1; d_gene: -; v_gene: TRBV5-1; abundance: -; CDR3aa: CASSQTDTEAFF; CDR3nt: TGCGCCAGCAGCCAGACAGACACTGAAGCTTTCTTT
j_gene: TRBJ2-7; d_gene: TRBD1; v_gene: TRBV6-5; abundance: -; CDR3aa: CASSYAGQGDSYEQYF; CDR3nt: TGTGCCAGCAGTTACGCGGGACAGGGAGATTCCTACGAGCAGTACTTC
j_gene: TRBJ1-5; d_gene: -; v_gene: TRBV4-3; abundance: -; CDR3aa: CASSTSTIGPQHF; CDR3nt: TGCGCCAGCAGCACCTCAACTATAGGGCCCCAGCATTTT
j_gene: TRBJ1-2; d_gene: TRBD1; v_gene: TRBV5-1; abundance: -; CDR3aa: CASSSGTLDRGGDGYTF; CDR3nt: TGCGCCAGCAGCTCGGGAACACTCGACAGGGGCGGTGACGGCTACACCTTC
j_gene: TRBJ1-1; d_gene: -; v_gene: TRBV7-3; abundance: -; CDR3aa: CASSLNRAPETEAFF; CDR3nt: TGTGCCAGCAGCTTAAACAGGGCTCCGGAGACTGAAGCTTTCTTT
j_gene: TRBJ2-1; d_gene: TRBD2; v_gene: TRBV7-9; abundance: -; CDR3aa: CASRRSGASSYNEQFF; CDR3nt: TGTGCCAGCAGACGAAGCGGGGCGAGCTCCTACAATGAGCAGTTCTTC
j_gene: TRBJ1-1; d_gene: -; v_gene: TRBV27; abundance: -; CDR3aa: CASSTPGQLNTEAFF; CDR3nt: TGTGCCAGCAGTACCCCCGGACAGCTGAACACTGAAGCTTTCTTT
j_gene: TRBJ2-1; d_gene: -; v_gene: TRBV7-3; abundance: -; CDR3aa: CASSLIPLQKLVPNNEQFF; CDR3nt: TGTGCCAGCAGCTTAATACCCCTACAGAAGCTCGTGCCTAACAATGAGCAGTTCTTC
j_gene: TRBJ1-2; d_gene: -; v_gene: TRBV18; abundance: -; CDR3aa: CASSPPEAGLGYTF; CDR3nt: TGTGCCAGCTCACCACCGGAGGCAGGGCTTGGCTACACCTTC
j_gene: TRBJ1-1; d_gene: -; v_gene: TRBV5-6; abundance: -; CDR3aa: CASSLDARANTEAFF; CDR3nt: TGTGCCAGCAGCTTGGATGCCCGGGCGAACACTGAAGCTTTCTTT
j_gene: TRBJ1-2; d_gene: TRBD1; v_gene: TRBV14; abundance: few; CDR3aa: CASSRQGDRYYGYTF; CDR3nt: TGTGCCAGCAGCAGACAGGGAGACCGTTACTATGGCTACACCTTC
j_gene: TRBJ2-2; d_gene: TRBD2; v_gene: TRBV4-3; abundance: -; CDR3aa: CASSRGRLAGGNTGELFF; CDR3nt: TGCGCCAGCAGCCGTGGGAGACTAGCGGGGGGGAACACCGGGGAGCTGTTTTTT
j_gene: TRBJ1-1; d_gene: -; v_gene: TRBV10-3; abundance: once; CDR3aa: CAISGVNTEAFF; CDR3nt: TGTGCCATCAGCGGCGTGAACACTGAAGCTTTCTTT
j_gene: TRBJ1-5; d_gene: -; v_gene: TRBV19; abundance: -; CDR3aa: CASNLMNQPQHF; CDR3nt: TGTGCCAGTAACCTAATGAATCAGCCCCAGCATTTT
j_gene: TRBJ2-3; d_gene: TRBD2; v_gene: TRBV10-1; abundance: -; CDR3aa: CATAPSGAGVTDTQYF; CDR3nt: TGCGCCACCGCACCCAGTGGAGCGGGAGTTACAGATACGCAGTATTTT
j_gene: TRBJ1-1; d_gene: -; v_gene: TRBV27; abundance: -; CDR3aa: CASSLRAFSQNTEAFF; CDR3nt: TGTGCCAGCAGTTTACGGGCCTTCAGCCAGAACACTGAAGCTTTCTTT
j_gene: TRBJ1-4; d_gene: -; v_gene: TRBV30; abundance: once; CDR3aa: CAWSAFEDHEKLFF; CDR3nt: TGTGCCTGGAGTGCTTTCGAGGACCATGAAAAACTGTTTTTT
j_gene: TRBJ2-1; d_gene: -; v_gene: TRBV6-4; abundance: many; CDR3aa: CASSEGGAPSNEQFF; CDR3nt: TGTGCCAGCAGTGAGGGGGGGGCCCCCAGCAATGAGCAGTTCTTC
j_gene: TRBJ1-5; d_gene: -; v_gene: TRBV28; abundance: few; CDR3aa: CASIGGEGYRPQHF; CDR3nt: TGTGCCAGCATTGGGGGAGAGGGATATCGGCCCCAGCATTTT
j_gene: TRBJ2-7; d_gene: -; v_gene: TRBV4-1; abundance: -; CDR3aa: CASSQDNTGAAYEQYF; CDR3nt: TGCGCCAGCAGCCAAGATAATACGGGAGCAGCCTACGAGCAGTACTTC
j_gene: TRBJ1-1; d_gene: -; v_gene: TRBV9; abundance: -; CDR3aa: CASSVHSNTEAFF; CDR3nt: TGTGCCAGCAGCGTACACAGCAACACTGAAGCTTTCTTT
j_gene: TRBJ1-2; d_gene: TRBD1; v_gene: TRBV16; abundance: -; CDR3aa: CASRGQRRGGYTF; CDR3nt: TGTGCCAGCAGGGGACAGAGAAGGGGTGGCTACACCTTC
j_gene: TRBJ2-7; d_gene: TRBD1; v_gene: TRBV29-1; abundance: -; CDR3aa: CSAGGQGPYEQYF; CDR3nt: TGCAGCGCTGGGGGACAGGGGCCCTACGAGCAGTACTTC
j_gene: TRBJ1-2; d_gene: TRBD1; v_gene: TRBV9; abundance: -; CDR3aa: CASSVGGTGLNYGYTF; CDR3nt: TGTGCCAGCAGCGTAGGAGGGACAGGCCTTAACTATGGCTACACCTTC
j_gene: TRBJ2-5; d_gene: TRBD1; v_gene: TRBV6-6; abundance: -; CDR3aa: CASSSTTGGQETQYF; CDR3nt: TGTGCCAGCAGTTCTACGACAGGGGGGCAAGAGACCCAGTACTTC
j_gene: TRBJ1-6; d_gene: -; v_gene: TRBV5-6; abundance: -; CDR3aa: CASSLLQQDSPLHF; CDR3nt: TGTGCCAGCAGCTTGCTTCAACAGGATTCACCCCTCCACTTT
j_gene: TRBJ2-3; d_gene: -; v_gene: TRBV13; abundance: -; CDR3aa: CASSSPNSGFGTTDTQYF; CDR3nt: TGTGCCAGCAGCTCCCCAAACTCCGGGTTCGGGACCACAGATACGCAGTATTTT
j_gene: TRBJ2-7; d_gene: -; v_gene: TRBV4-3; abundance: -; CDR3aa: CASSQDKVYRVSYEQYF; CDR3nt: TGCGCCAGCAGCCAAGATAAAGTCTACAGGGTCTCCTACGAGCAGTACTTC